This paragraph covers one T cell receptor (beta chain) sequence. The sample originates from a study of blood T cell repertoires in COVID-19. Whole-study context: Acute and convalescent COVID-19 specimens originated in the United States, Italy and Spain. T cells, B-cell-depleted T cells, or PBMCs provided the cDNA or gDNA that served as material.

Original processing methods: Researchers report that nucleated cell counts were estimated from reference gene primer amplification. TCRdb's copy holds only in-frame clones and misses some; the assay was immunoSEQ multiplex PCR. That table supplies the V and J calls and clone size; D and trimming were determined from the DNA. The sample has about 98,000 clones, roughly 80% seen once. Trimming removed 1 base from V and 8 bases from J, with 8 bases in between. The CDR3 extends over 13 amino acids. CDR1 and CDR2 (germline): LGHDT, YNNKEL (reference sequence). The V call is TRBV3-1 (or the pseudogene TRBV3-2), the J call TRBJ1-4; D ambiguous. The sequenced sample consisted of peripheral blood. This TCR came from a woman older than 75 with acute or convalescent COVID-19. CDR3 protein: CASSQGPIEKLFF. Here the CDR3 DNA reads TGTGCCAGCAGCCAAGGCCCTATAGAAAAACTGTTTTTT.